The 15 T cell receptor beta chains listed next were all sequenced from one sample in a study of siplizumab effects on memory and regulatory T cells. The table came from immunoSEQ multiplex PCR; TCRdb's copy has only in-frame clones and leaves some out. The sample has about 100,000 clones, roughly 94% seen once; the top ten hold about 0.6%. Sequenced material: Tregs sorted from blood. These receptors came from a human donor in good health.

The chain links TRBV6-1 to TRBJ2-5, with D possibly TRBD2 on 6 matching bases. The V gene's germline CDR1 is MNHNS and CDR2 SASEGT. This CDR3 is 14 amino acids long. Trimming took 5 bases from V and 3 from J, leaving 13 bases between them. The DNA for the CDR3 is TGTGCCAGCAGTCCGGGGGTAGCGGAAGAGACCCAGTACTTC. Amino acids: CASSPGVAEETQYF.

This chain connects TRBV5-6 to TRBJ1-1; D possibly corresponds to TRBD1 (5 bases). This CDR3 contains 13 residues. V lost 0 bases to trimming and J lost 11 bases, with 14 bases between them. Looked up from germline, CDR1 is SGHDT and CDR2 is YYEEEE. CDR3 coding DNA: TGTGCCAGCAGCTTGGTTATTAGGGGAGAGGCTTTCTTT. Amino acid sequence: CASSLVIRGEAFF.

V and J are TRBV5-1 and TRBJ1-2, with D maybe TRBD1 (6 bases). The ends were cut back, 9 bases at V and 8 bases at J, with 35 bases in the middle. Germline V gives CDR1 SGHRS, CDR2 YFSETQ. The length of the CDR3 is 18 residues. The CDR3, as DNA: TGCGCCACGCACCAGGGGAATAACAGACCACAGGGCCGTAACGGCTACACCTTC. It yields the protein CATHQGNNRPQGRNGYTF.

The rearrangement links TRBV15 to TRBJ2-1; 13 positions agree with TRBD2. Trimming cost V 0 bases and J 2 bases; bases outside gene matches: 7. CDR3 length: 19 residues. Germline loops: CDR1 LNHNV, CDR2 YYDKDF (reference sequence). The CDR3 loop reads CATSRDLLAGGLPYNEQFF. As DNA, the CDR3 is TGTGCCACCAGCAGAGATTTACTAGCGGGAGGGCTCCCCTACAATGAGCAGTTCTTC.

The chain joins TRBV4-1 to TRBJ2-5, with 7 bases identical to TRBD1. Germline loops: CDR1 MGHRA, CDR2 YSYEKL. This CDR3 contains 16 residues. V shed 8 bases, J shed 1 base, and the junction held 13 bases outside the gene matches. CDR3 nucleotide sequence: TGCGCCAGCGCACTCTCCAGGACAGGTACCCAAGAGACCCAGTACTTC. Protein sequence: CASALSRTGTQETQYF.

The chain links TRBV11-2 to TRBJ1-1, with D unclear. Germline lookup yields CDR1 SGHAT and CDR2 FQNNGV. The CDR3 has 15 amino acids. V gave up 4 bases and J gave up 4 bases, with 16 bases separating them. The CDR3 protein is CASSSGTNLGTEAFF. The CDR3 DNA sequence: TGTGCCAGCAGCTCCGGAACAAATCTTGGCACTGAAGCTTTCTTT.

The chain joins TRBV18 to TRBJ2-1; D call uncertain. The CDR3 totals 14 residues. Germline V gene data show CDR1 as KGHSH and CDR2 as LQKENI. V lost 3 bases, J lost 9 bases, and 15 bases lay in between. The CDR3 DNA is TGTGCCAGCTCACCGGCCGACCCGCGAGTTGAGCAGTTCTTC. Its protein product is CASSPADPRVEQFF.

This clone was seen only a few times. For the CDR3, the DNA is TGTGCCAGCAGCTTGGCGGGGGCCAAAGAGACCCAGTACTTC. Translated, it gives CASSLAGAKETQYF. The chain is built from TRBV5-4 and TRBJ2-5, with D perhaps matching TRBD1 or TRBD2 (6 bases each). The germline gives CDR1 SGHNT, CDR2 YYREEE (reference sequence). The CDR3 has 14 residues. Trimming left V 0 bases short and J 3 bases short, with 9 bases between.

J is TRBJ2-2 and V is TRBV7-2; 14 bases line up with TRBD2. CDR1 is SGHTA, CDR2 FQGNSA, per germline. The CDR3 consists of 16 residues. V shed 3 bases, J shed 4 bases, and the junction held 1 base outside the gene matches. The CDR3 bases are TGTGCCAGCAGCTTCGGACTAGCGGGAGGCACCGGGGAGCTGTTTTTT. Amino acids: CASSFGLAGGTGELFF.

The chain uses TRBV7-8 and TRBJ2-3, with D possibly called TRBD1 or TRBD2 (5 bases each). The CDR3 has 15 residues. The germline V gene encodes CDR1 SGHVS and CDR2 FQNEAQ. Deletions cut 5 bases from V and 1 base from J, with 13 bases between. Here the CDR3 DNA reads TGTGCCAGCAGCCAGCTGGGGGATCGCACAGATACGCAGTATTTT. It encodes CASSQLGDRTDTQYF.

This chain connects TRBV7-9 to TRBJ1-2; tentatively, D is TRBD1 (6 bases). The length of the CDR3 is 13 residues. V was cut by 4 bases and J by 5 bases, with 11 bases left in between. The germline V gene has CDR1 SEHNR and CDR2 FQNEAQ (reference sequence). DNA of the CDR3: TGTGCCAGCAGCTCCGGGGACACGTATGGCTACACCTTC. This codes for CASSSGDTYGYTF.

Here the CDR3 DNA reads TGCGCCAGCAGGCGGGACTTGAACACCGGGGAGCTGTTTTTT. Protein product: CASRRDLNTGELFF. J is TRBJ2-2 and V is TRBV5-1; perhaps TRBD2 as D (6 bases). V dropped 5 bases and J dropped 1 base, with 9 bases sitting between them. Germline CDR1 and CDR2: SGHRS and YFSETQ. The CDR3 is made up of 14 amino acids.

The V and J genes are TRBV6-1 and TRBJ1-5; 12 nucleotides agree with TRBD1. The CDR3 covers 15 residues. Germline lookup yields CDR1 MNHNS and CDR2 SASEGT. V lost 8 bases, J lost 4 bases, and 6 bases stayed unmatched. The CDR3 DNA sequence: TGTGCCAGCGCGGGACAGGGGGCAGGGAATCAGCCCCAGCATTTT. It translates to CASAGQGAGNQPQHF.

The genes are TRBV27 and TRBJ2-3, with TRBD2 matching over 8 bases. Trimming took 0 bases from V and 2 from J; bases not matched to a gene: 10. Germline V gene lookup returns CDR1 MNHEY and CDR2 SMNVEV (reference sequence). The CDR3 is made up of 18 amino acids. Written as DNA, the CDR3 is TGTGCCAGCAGTTTATCGGGCATATTAGCGGGGTCCACAGATACGCAGTATTTT. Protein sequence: CASSLSGILAGSTDTQYF.

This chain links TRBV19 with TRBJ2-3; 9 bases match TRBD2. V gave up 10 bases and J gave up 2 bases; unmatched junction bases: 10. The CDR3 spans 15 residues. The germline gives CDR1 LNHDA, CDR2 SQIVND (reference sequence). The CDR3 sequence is CATSGAGGYTDTQYF. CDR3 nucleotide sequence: TGTGCCACCTCCGGCGCGGGAGGGTACACAGATACGCAGTATTTT.